This is a list of T cell receptor beta chains from one sample in a study of radiotherapy plus CTLA-4 blockade in lung cancer. TCRdb's copy holds only in-frame clones and misses some; the assay was immunoSEQ multiplex PCR. The sample shows 75,000 to 100,000 clones, 75% to 85% of them seen only once. The material was peripheral blood, obtained from a patient treated with radiotherapy plus ipilimumab. These TCRs come from a human donor with non-small cell lung cancer who had a partial response to radiotherapy plus ipilimumab. The CDR3 runs from the conserved cysteine through the conserved F or W. A D gene is named only where the DNA matches it firmly.

j_call,d_call,v_call,cdr3_aa
TRBJ2-5,TRBD1,TRBV18,CASSAGGSQETQYF
TRBJ2-7,TRBD1,TRBV19,CASSDRGVPYEQYF
TRBJ2-3,.,TRBV5-1,CASSLLTGLPTDTQYF
TRBJ1-2,.,TRBV5-4,CASSLDRDYGYTF
TRBJ2-7,TRBD1,TRBV28,CATHPVDRGLGEQYF
TRBJ2-7,TRBD2,TRBV7-3,CASSLRGGSAYEQYF
TRBJ2-3,.,TRBV5-1,CASSPGLGTDTQYF
TRBJ2-3,TRBD2,TRBV7-2,CASSLVSGRATTDTQYF
TRBJ2-1,.,TRBV6-6,CASSKIGGGYNEQFF
TRBJ2-3,TRBD2,TRBV7-2,CASSLGLAGGADTQYF
TRBJ2-3,.,TRBV12-5,CASGFGRTDTQYF
TRBJ2-1,.,TRBV6-6,CASSPRLARSYNEQFF
TRBJ1-6,TRBD1,TRBV9,CASSTGGRGYNSPLHF
TRBJ2-1,TRBD1,TRBV6-5,CATGPRQGSYNEQFF
TRBJ2-5,.,TRBV11-2,CASSPGRAQSVETQYF
TRBJ2-1,.,TRBV5-1,CASSLTVSGGSYNEQFF